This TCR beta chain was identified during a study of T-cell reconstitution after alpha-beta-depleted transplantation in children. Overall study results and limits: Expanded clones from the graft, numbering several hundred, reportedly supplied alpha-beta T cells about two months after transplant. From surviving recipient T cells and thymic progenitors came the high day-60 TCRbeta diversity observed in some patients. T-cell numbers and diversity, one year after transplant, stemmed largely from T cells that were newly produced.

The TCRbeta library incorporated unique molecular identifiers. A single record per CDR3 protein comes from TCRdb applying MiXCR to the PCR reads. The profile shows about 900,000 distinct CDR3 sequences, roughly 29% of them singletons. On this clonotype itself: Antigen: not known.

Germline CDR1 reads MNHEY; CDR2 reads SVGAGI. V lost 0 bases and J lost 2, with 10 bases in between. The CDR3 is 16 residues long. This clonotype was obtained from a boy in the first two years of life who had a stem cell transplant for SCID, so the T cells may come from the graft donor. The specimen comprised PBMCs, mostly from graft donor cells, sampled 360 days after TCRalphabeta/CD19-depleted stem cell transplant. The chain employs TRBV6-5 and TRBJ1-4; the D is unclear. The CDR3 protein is CASSYSRGVTNEKLFF. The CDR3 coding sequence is TGTGCCAGCAGTTACTCCCGGGGAGTGACTAATGAAAAACTGTTTTTT.